Many counts were recorded for the clone carrying this T cell receptor beta chain. Its specificity is unknown. This sample is drawn from a study of early T cells in non-severe SARS-CoV-2 infection. Study in general: Whole-blood bulk RNA, unsorted, was sequenced, and chains were unpaired.

Study findings and constraints: Anti-spike CD8 responses were favored by VDJdb matching, which missed private and CD4 specificities.

V was cut by 0 bases and J by 0 bases, with 20 bases left in between. This CDR3 is built from 19 residues. Per the germline V gene, CDR1 is SGHAT and CDR2 is FQNNGV. Attachment of unique molecular identifiers was made to individual cDNA molecules. TCRdb redid the calling of the 5' RACE reads with MiXCR, one entry per CDR3 protein. The sample includes around 47,000 distinct CDR3 sequences, roughly a tenth of them seen just once. The sample was whole blood. V and J are TRBV11-2 and TRBJ1-2; D possibly corresponds to TRBD1 (6 bases). This sequence originates from an adult who was a healthcare worker with PCR-confirmed SARS-CoV-2 infection or an uninfected control (not recorded which). The CDR3: CASSLESGQRIPTNYGYTF. The CDR3 DNA reads TGTGCCAGCAGCTTAGAATCCGGACAGCGGATCCCGACTAACTATGGCTACACCTTC.